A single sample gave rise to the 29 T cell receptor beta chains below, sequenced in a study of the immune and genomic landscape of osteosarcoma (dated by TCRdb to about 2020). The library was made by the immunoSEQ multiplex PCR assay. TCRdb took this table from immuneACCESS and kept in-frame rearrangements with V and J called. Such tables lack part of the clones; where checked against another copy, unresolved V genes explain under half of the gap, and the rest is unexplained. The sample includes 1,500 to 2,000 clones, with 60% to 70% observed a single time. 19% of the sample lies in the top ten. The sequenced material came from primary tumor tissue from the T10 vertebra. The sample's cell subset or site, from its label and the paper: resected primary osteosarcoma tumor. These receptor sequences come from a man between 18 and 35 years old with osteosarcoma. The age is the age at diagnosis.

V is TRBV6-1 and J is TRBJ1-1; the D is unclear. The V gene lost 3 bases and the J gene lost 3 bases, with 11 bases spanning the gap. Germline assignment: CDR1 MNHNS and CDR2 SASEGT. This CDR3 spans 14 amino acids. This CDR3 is CASSEEFPDTEAFF. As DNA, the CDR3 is TGTGCCAGCAGTGAGGAGTTCCCGGACACTGAAGCTTTCTTT.

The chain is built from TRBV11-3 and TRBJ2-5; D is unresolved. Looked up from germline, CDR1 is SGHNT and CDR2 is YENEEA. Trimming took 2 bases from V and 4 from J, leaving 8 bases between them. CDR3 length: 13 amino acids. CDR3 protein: CASSLSLGETQYF. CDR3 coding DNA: TGTGCCAGCAGCTTAAGTCTGGGAGAGACCCAGTACTTC.

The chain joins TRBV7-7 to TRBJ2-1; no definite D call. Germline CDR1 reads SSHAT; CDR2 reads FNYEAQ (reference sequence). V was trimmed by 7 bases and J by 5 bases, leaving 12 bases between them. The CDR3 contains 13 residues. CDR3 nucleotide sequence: TGTGCCAGCACCCTGACTCAAAACAATGAGCAGTTCTTC. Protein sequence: CASTLTQNNEQFF.

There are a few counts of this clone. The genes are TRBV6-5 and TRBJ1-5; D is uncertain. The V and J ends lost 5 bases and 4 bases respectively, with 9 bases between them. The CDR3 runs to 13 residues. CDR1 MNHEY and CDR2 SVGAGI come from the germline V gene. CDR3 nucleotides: TGTGCCAGCAGTCGGACGGATAATCAGCCCCAGCATTTT. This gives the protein CASSRTDNQPQHF.

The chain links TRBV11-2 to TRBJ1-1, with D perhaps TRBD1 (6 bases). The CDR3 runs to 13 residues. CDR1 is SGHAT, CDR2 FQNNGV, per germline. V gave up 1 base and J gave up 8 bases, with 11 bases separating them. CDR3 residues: CASSLVSRGEAFF. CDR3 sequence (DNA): TGTGCCAGCAGCTTAGTTTCCAGGGGCGAAGCTTTCTTT.

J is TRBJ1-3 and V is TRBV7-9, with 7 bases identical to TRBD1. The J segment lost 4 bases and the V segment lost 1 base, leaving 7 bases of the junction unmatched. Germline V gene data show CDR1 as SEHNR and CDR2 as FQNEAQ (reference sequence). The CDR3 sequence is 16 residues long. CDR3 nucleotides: TGTGCCAGCAGCTTAGGAGACAGGGCGGGCGGAAACACCATATATTTT. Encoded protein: CASSLGDRAGGNTIYF. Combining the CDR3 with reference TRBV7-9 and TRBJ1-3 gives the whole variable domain DTGVSQNPRHKITKRGQNVTFRCDPISEHNRLYWYRQTLGQGPEFLTYFQNEAQLEKSRLLSDRFSAERPKGSFSTLEIQRTEQGDSAMYLCASSLGDRAGGNTIYFGEGSWLTVV.

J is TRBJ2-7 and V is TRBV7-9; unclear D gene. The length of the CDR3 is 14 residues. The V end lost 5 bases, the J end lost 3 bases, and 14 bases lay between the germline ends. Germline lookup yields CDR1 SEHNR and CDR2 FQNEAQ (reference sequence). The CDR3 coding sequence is TGTGCCAGCAGCCCGTGGGGTAAGGACTACGAGCAGTACTTC. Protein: CASSPWGKDYEQYF.

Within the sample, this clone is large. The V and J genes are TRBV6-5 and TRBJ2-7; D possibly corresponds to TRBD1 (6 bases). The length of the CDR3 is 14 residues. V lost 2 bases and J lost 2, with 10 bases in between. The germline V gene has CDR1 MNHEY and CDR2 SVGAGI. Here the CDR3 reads CASSYAAGAYEQYF. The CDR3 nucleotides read TGTGCCAGCAGTTACGCGGCAGGGGCCTACGAGCAGTACTTC.

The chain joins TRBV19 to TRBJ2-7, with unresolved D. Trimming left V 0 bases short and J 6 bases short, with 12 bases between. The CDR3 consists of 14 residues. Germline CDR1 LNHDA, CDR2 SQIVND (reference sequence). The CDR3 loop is CASSIDHGVVEQYF. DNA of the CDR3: TGTGCCAGTAGTATAGATCATGGGGTGGTCGAGCAGTACTTC.

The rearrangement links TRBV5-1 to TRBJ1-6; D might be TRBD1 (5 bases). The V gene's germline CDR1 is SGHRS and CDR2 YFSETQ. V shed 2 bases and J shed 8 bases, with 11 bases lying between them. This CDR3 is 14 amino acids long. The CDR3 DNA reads TGCGCCAGCAGCTTCGGGACTGACTATTCACCCCTCCACTTT. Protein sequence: CASSFGTDYSPLHF.

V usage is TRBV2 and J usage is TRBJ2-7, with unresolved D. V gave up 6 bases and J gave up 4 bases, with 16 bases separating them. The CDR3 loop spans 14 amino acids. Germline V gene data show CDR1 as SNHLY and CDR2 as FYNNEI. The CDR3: CASRAHYPAYEQYF. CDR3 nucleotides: TGTGCCAGCAGAGCCCACTATCCCGCATACGAGCAGTACTTC.

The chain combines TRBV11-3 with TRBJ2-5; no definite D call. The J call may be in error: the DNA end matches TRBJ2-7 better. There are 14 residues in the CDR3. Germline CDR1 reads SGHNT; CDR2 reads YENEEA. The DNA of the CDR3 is TGTGCCAGCAGCTTTTTAGGGCAATCTTACGAGCAGTACTTC. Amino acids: CASSFLGQSYEQYF.

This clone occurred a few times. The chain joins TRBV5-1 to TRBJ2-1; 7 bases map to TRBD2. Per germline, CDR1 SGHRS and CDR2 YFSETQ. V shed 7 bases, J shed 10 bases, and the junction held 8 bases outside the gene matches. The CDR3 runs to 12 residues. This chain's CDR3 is CASALGREEQFF. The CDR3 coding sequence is TGCGCCAGCGCTTTGGGGAGGGAAGAGCAGTTCTTC.

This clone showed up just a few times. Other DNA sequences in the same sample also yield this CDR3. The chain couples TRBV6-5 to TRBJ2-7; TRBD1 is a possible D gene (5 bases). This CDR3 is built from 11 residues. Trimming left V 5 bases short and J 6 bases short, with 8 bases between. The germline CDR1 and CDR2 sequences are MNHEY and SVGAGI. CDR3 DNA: TGTGCCAGCAGTGATGGGGCCGAGCAGTACTTC. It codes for CASSDGAEQYF.

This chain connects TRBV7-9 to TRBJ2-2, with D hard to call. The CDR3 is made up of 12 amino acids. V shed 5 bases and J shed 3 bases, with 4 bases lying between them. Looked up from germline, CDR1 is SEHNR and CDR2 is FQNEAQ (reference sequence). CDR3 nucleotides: TGTGCCAGCAGCGACGACACCGGGGAGCTGTTTTTT. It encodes CASSDDTGELFF.

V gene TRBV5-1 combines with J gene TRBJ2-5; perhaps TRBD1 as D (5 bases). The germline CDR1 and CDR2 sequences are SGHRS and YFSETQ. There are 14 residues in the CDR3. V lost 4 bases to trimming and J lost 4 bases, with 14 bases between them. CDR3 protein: CASSANRKGETQYF. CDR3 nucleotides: TGCGCCAGCAGCGCTAACAGGAAAGGAGAGACCCAGTACTTC.

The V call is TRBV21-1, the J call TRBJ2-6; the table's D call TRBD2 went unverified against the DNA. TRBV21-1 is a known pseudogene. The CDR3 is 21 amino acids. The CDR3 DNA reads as TGTGCCAGCAGCAAAGGGCCAGGGGAGGGTTCGCGTTGTTCTGGGGCCAACGTCCTGACTTTC. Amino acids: CASSKGPGEGSRCSGANVLTF.

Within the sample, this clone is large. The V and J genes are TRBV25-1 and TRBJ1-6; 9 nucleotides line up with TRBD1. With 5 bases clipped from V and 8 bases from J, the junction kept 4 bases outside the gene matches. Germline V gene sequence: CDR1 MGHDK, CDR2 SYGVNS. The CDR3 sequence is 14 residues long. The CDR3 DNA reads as TGTGCCAGCAGTTGGGACAGGGCAGATTCACCCCTCCACTTT. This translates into CASSWDRADSPLHF.

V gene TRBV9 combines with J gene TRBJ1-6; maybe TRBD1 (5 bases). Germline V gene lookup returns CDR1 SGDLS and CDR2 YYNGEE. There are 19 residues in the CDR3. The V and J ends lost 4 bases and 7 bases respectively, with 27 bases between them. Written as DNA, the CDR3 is TGTGCCAGCAGCCCCCAGTCCGGGGGAGGGGCGACGCTAAATTCACCCCTCCACTTT. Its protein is CASSPQSGGGATLNSPLHF.

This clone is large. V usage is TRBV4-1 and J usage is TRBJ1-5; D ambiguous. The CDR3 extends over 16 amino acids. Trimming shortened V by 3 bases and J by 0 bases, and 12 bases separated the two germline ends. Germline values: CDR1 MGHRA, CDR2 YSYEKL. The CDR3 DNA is TGCGCCAGCAGCCAGGACGGACTAAATAGCAATCAGCCCCAGCATTTT. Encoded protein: CASSQDGLNSNQPQHF.

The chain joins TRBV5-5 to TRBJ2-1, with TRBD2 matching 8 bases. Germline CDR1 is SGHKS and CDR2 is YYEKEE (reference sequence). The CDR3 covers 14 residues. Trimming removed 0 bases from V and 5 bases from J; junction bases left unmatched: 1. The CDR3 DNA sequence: TGTGCCAGCAGCTTGGCGGGGGGGAACAATGAGCAGTTCTTC. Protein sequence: CASSLAGGNNEQFF.

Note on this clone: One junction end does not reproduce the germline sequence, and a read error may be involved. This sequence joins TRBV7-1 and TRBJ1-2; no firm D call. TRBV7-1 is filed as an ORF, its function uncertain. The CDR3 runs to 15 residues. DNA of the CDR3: TGTGCCAGCAGCCATTATGATCACGAGGGAAAGACCTATGGCTTC. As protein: CASSHYDHEGKTYGF.

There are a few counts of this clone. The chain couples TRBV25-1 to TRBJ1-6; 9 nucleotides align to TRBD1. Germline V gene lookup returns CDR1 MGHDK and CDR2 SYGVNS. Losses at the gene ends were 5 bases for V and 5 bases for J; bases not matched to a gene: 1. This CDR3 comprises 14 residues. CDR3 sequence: CASSWDRDNSPLHF. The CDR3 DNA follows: TGTGCCAGCAGTTGGGACAGGGATAATTCACCCCTCCACTTT. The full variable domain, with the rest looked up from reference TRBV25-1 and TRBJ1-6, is EADIYQTPRYLVIGTGKKITLECSQTMGHDKMYWYQQDPGMELHLIHYSYGVNSTEKGDLSSESTVSRIRTEHFPLTLESARPSHTSQYLCASSWDRDNSPLHFGNGTRLTVT.

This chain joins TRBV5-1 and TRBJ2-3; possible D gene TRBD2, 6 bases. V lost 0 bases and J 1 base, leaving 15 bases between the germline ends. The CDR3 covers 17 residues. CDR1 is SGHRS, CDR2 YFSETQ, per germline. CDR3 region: CASSLGWGGIGTDTQYF. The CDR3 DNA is TGCGCCAGCAGCTTGGGTTGGGGAGGTATCGGCACAGATACGCAGTATTTT.

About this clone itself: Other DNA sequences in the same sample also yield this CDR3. The DNA of the CDR3 is TGCAGCGTTTCTTCAGGGGCGTACGAGCAGTACTTC. Residues: CSVSSGAYEQYF. V and J are TRBV29-1 and TRBJ2-7; the D gene is possibly TRBD1 (6 bases). The CDR3 length is 12 residues. Trimming took 5 bases from V and 4 from J, leaving 12 bases between them. Germline V gene data show CDR1 as SQVTM and CDR2 as ANQGSEA.

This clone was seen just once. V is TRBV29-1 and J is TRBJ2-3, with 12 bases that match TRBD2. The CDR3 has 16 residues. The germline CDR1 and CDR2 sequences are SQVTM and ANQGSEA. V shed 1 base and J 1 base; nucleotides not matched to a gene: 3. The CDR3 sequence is CSVEGTSGVGTDTQYF. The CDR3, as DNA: TGCAGCGTTGAAGGGACTAGCGGGGTCGGCACAGATACGCAGTATTTT.

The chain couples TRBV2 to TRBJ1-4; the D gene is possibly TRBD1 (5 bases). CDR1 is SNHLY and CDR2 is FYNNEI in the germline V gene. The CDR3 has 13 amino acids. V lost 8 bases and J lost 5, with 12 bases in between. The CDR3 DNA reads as TGTGCCAGCTGGGGACGGATAAATGAAAAACTGTTTTTT. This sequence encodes CASWGRINEKLFF.

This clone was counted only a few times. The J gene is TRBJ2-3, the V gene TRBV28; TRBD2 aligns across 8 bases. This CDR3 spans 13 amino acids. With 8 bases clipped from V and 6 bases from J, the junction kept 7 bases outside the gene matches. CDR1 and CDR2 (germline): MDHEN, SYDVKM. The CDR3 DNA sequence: TGTGCCAGCCGGGGGGGCCTCATTGATACGCAGTATTTT. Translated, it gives CASRGGLIDTQYF.

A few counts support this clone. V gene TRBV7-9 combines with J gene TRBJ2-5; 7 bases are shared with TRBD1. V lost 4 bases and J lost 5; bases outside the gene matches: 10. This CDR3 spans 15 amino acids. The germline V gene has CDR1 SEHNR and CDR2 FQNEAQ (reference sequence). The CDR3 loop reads CASSYADRVWETQYF. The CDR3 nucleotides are TGTGCCAGCAGCTACGCCGACAGGGTGTGGGAGACCCAGTACTTC.